The next 25 T cell receptor beta chains were all read from a single sample in a study of blood T cell repertoires in COVID-19. Data came from immunoSEQ multiplex PCR; TCRdb stores just in-frame clones and leaves some out. The sample holds about 69,000 clones; 85% are singletons and the top ten take less than 3%. The sample comprised peripheral blood. The receptors originated from an elderly man with acute or convalescent COVID-19.

The chain joins TRBV7-9 to TRBJ1-1; D call uncertain. The germline V gene has CDR1 SEHNR and CDR2 FQNEAQ (reference sequence). This CDR3 is built from 12 residues. V lost 6 bases and J lost 0, with 5 bases in between. This CDR3 is CASSQMNTEAFF. Here the CDR3 DNA reads TGTGCCAGCAGTCAAATGAACACTGAAGCTTTCTTT. Variable domain in full (rest from reference TRBV7-9 and TRBJ1-1): DTGVSQNPRHKITKRGQNVTFRCDPISEHNRLYWYRQTLGQGPEFLTYFQNEAQLEKSRLLSDRFSAERPKGSFSTLEIQRTEQGDSAMYLCASSQMNTEAFFGQGTRLTVV.

The chain has TRBV9 and TRBJ2-2; D remains ambiguous. This CDR3 region has 16 residues. Germline V lookup: CDR1 SGDLS, CDR2 YYNGEE. Trimming pared 4 bases from V and 1 base from J, leaving 14 bases between. CDR3 residues: CASSSRASVNTGELFF. CDR3 nucleotide sequence: TGTGCCAGCAGCTCCCGCGCGAGCGTGAACACCGGGGAGCTGTTTTTT.

The gene calls are TRBV5-1 and TRBJ2-7, with TRBD1 matching over 7 bases. V shed 0 bases, J shed 2 bases, and the junction held 8 bases outside the gene matches. The CDR3 length is 16 residues. CDR1 and CDR2 (germline): SGHRS, YFSETQ. This CDR3 reads CASSLAYVTGTYEQYF. Written as DNA, the CDR3 is TGCGCCAGCAGCTTGGCTTATGTGACAGGGACCTACGAGCAGTACTTC.

V is TRBV11-2 and J is TRBJ2-7; D call uncertain. CDR1 is SGHAT, CDR2 FQNNGV, per germline. The CDR3 is made up of 13 amino acids. Between the trimmed V and J ends, which lost 0 bases and 3 bases, there was a span of 6 bases. The CDR3 sequence: CASSLEQFYEQYF. The CDR3 DNA reads TGTGCCAGCAGCTTAGAACAGTTCTACGAGCAGTACTTC.

The chain combines TRBV13 with TRBJ1-1; 7 bases match TRBD1. V was pared by 6 bases and J by 2 bases, with 15 bases of the junction left unmatched. The CDR3 length is 17 residues. Per germline, CDR1 PRHDT and CDR2 FYEKMQ (reference sequence). CDR3 nucleotide sequence: TGTGCCAGCAGTTCCAGACAGGGAAGGGGCCGAAACACTGAAGCTTTCTTT. This translates into CASSSRQGRGRNTEAFF.

This clone was seen a few times. The chain has TRBV24-1 and TRBJ1-2; no clear D. The CDR3 totals 13 residues. The germline V gene encodes CDR1 KGHDR and CDR2 SFDVKD. V lost 6 bases and J 8 bases, leaving 15 bases between the germline ends. The CDR3 reads CATSPGHSGGYTF. The CDR3 nucleotides read TGTGCCACCAGTCCGGGCCACTCGGGGGGCTACACCTTC.

CDR3: CASSLGGMGGYTF. The CDR3 nucleotides read TGTGCCAGCAGCCTAGGGGGAATGGGTGGCTACACCTTC. V is TRBV5-6 and J is TRBJ1-2, with D possibly matching TRBD1 (6 bases). Germline V gives CDR1 SGHDT, CDR2 YYEEEE. This CDR3 has 13 amino acids. V lost 4 bases, J lost 7 bases, and 14 bases lay in between.

DNA of the CDR3: TGTGCCAGCAGCGAGCGGACCGGGGGGGGAGGCTACACCTTC. Translating gives CASSERTGGGGYTF. The chain has TRBV7-9 and TRBJ1-2; perhaps TRBD1 as D (5 bases). The CDR3 sequence is 14 residues long. Germline values: CDR1 SEHNR, CDR2 FQNEAQ (reference sequence). V lost 5 bases and J 8 bases, leaving 18 bases between the germline ends.

V is TRBV19 and J is TRBJ1-2; weak D call: TRBD1 (6 bases). The germline gives CDR1 LNHDA, CDR2 SQIVND (reference sequence). This CDR3 spans 13 amino acids. The V and J ends lost 7 bases and 3 bases respectively, with 12 bases between them. The CDR3 DNA is TGTGCCAGTACTCTACAGGGTGACTATGGCTACACCTTC. Amino acid sequence: CASTLQGDYGYTF.

This clone was observed a single time. The chain uses TRBV6-1 and TRBJ2-7; 7 bases are a match to TRBD1. Germline CDR1 reads MNHNS; CDR2 reads SASEGT. The trim removed 1 base at V and 1 base at J, leaving 4 bases unmatched. The CDR3 is made up of 15 amino acids. The CDR3 nucleotides are TGTGCCAGCAGTGAAGTAGGGGGCGCGTCCTACGAGCAGTACTTC. Translation: CASSEVGGASYEQYF.

CDR3 coding DNA: TGTGCCAGCAGCTTAGCGGGGGCGACGACCGCACCGCAGTATTTT. Translation: CASSLAGATTAPQYF. The chain recombines TRBV7-2 with TRBJ2-3; tentatively, D is TRBD1 (6 bases). The germline V gene encodes CDR1 SGHTA and CDR2 FQGNSA. Deletions cut 0 bases from V and 10 bases from J, with 17 bases between. This CDR3 is built from 15 residues.

The rearrangement links TRBV27 to TRBJ1-4; possible D gene TRBD1, 6 bases. The CDR3 consists of 14 residues. From germline, CDR1 is MNHEY and CDR2 SMNVEV (reference sequence). Trimming stripped 5 bases from V and 3 bases from J, with 10 bases between. Written as DNA, the CDR3 is TGTGCCAGCAGTCCAACAGGGTCTAATGAAAAACTGTTTTTT. Translated, it gives CASSPTGSNEKLFF.

The chain has TRBV6-5 and TRBJ1-2; 7 bases agree with TRBD1. The CDR3 consists of 14 residues. The germline V gene has CDR1 MNHEY and CDR2 SVGAGI. V shed 0 bases and J 5 bases; nucleotides not matched to a gene: 3. The CDR3 DNA is TGTGCCAGCAGTTACTCCGGGACAGAGTATGGCTACACCTTC. Its translation is CASSYSGTEYGYTF.

J is TRBJ1-1 and V is TRBV10-3; D perhaps matches TRBD1 (6 bases). The V end lost 4 bases, the J end lost 1 base, and 10 bases lay between the germline ends. This CDR3 is 14 amino acids long. Germline lookup yields CDR1 ENHRY and CDR2 SYGVKD. The CDR3 reads CAISVQDRNTEAFF. CDR3 nucleotides: TGTGCCATCAGTGTACAGGACAGGAACACTGAAGCTTTCTTT.

The chain employs TRBV3-1 (or the pseudogene TRBV3-2) and TRBJ2-7, with 12 bases aligning to TRBD2. CDR3 length: 17 residues. Germline V gene lookup returns CDR1 LGHDT and CDR2 YNNKEL (reference sequence). The J segment lost 1 base and the V segment lost 3 bases, leaving 7 bases of the junction unmatched. The chain's CDR3 is CASSHPGLAGLSYEQYF. DNA of the CDR3: TGTGCCAGCAGCCATCCCGGACTAGCGGGGCTATCCTACGAGCAGTACTTC.

The chain combines TRBV19 with TRBJ1-1; D is possibly TRBD1 (5 bases). V was pared by 2 bases and J by 6 bases, with 7 bases between. In germline, CDR1 is LNHDA, CDR2 SQIVND (reference sequence). The CDR3 is made up of 12 amino acids. CDR3 amino acids: CASSIPRAEAFF. The CDR3 DNA reads TGTGCCAGTAGTATACCCAGGGCTGAAGCTTTCTTT.

CDR3 coding DNA: TGTGCCAGCGCCGCAGCAGGGGTCCAAGAGACCCAGTACTTC. Protein sequence: CASAAAGVQETQYF. The chain couples TRBV7-2 to TRBJ2-5; weak D call: TRBD1 (6 bases). Germline CDR1 and CDR2: SGHTA and FQGNSA. The CDR3 covers 14 residues. V was shortened by 8 bases and J by 1 base, with 14 bases between the two germline ends.

The V and J genes are TRBV5-4 and TRBJ1-2, with 7 bases that match TRBD1. The CDR3 sequence is 15 residues long. J lost 3 bases, V lost 4 bases, and 9 bases had no gene match. Germline CDR1 and CDR2: SGHNT and YYREEE (reference sequence). The CDR3 nucleotides are TGTGCCAGCAGCAAGGAAGGGGGCAAGTACTATGGCTACACCTTC. It specifies CASSKEGGKYYGYTF.

The rearrangement uses TRBV27 and TRBJ1-2, with TRBD1 as a possible D gene (6 bases). Trimming removed 3 bases at V and 7 bases at J, with 12 bases between. Germline loops: CDR1 MNHEY, CDR2 SMNVEV (reference sequence). The CDR3 contains 13 residues. CDR3 bases: TGTGCCAGCAGTTTGGGGGGGCTAGGTGGCTACACCTTC. Its protein is CASSLGGLGGYTF.

This clone has only one observation. The chain recombines TRBV18 with TRBJ2-2; 7 positions agree with TRBD2. Germline V gene sequence: CDR1 KGHSH, CDR2 LQKENI. With 2 bases clipped from V and 5 bases from J, the junction kept 11 bases outside the gene matches. CDR3 length: 17 residues. CDR3 protein: CASSPINAGVKTGELFF. As DNA, the CDR3 is TGTGCCAGCTCACCAATAAACGCGGGAGTAAAGACCGGGGAGCTGTTTTTT.

This clone has just a few counts. The chain recombines TRBV6-6 with TRBJ2-7, with 7 bases identical to TRBD2. J was trimmed by 3 bases and V by 5 bases; bases with no gene match: 13. CDR3 length equals 16 residues. From germline, CDR1 is MNHNY and CDR2 SVGAGI (reference sequence). CDR3 coding DNA: TGTGCCAGCAGTCCCGAACGAGGGAGGGACTACTACGAGCAGTACTTC. It encodes CASSPERGRDYYEQYF.

The chain links TRBV9 to TRBJ2-5; D is perhaps TRBD2 (6 bases). CDR1 is SGDLS, CDR2 YYNGEE, per germline. This CDR3 has 13 residues. V lost 1 base, J lost 4 bases, and 8 bases lay in between. CDR3 DNA: TGTGCCAGCAGCGTACTGGGAGGAGAGACCCAGTACTTC. Its protein is CASSVLGGETQYF.

The table lists this clone with a few counts. Here the CDR3 reads CASSYRGFNQPQHF. The CDR3 bases are TGTGCCAGCAGTTACCGCGGGTTCAATCAGCCCCAGCATTTT. This rearrangement joins TRBV6-5 to TRBJ1-5; D is unresolved. CDR3 length: 14 residues. Trimming took off 2 bases at V and 3 bases at J, with 8 bases between the two ends. CDR1 and CDR2 (germline): MNHEY, SVGAGI.

The chain has TRBV10-2 and TRBJ2-7, with TRBD2 as a possible D gene (6 bases). The CDR3 covers 14 residues. Trimming cost V 11 bases and J 0 bases, with 17 bases left between them. Per the germline V gene, CDR1 is WSHSY and CDR2 is SAAADI. CDR3 in DNA: TGCGCCTTGAGCACGGGACTCAGCTCCTACGAGCAGTACTTC. It encodes CALSTGLSSYEQYF.

The chain uses TRBV5-6 and TRBJ1-6; D call uncertain. The CDR3 is 14 residues long. Germline values: CDR1 SGHDT, CDR2 YYEEEE. The V end lost 0 bases, the J end lost 7 bases, and 8 bases lay between the germline ends. The CDR3 spells CASSLAQANSPLHF. CDR3 DNA: TGTGCCAGCAGCTTGGCTCAGGCCAATTCACCCCTCCACTTT.